This entry lists 2 T cell receptor beta chains sequenced from one sample in a study of T cells in Graves' hyperthyroidism and ophthalmopathy. TCR beta CDR3 region amplification was performed from RNA transcripts. The TCR CDR3 first-round RT-PCR relied on the HTBI primer set. Each CDR3 protein gets one entry after TCRdb re-called the multiplex PCR reads with MiXCR. This sample has 550,000 to 600,000 distinct CDR3 sequences, with approximately 15% found just once. Source material: blood. These receptors originate from a young woman with Graves' ophthalmopathy.

The gene calls are TRBV4-1 and TRBJ2-1; D possibly corresponds to TRBD2 (6 bases). Between the trimmed V and J ends, which lost 7 bases and 6 bases, there was a span of 19 bases. This CDR3 is built from 15 residues. The V gene's germline CDR1 is MGHRA and CDR2 YSYEKL. CDR3 sequence: CASTPLGGEVNEQFF. The CDR3 DNA is TGCGCCAGCACCCCTCTAGGAGGGGAGGTCAATGAGCAGTTCTTC.

This clonotype was seen ten or more times. The chain's CDR3 is CSARGPSGANVLTF. For the CDR3, the DNA is TGCAGTGCTAGAGGACCGTCTGGGGCCAACGTCCTGACTTTC. The chain joins TRBV20-1 to TRBJ2-6; D is ambiguous. CDR1 is DFQATT and CDR2 is SNEGSKA in the germline V gene (reference sequence). V gave up 1 base and J gave up 1 base, with 5 bases separating them. The CDR3 consists of 14 residues.